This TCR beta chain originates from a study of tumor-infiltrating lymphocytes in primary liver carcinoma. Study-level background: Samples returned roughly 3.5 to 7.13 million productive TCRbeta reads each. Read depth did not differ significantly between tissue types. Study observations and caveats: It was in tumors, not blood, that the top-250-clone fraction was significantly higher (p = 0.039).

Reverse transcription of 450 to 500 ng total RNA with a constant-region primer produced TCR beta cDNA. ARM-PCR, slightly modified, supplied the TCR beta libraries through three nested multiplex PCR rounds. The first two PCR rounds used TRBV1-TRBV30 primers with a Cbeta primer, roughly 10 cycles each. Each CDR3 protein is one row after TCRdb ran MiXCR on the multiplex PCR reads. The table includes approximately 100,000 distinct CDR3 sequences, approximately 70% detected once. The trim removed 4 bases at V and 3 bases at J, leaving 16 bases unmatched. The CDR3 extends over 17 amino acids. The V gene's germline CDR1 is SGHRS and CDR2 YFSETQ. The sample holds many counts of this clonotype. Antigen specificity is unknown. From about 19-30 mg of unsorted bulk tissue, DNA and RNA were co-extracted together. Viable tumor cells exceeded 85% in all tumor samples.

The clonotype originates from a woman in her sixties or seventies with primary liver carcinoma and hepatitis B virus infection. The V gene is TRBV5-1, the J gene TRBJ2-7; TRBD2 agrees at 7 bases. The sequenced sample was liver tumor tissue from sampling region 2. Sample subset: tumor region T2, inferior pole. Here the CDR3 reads CASSPSWVELAVYEQYF. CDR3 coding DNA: TGCGCCAGCAGCCCCTCGTGGGTCGAGCTAGCGGTCTACGAGCAGTACTTC. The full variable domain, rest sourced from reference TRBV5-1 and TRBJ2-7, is KAGVTQTPRYLIKTRGQQVTLSCSPISGHRSVSWYQQTPGQGLQFLFEYFSETQRNKGNFPGRFSGRQFSNSRSEMNVSTLELGDSALYLCASSPSWVELAVYEQYFGPGTRLTVT.